This record covers a single T cell receptor beta chain. Its antigen remains unknown. Clones were sequenced by immunoSEQ multiplex PCR, and TCRdb holds only the in-frame ones, with some missing. The data show approximately 200,000 clones, 90% to 95% seen once. CDR3 length equals 14 residues. V shed 4 bases and J shed 9 bases, with 16 bases lying between them. Germline CDR1 reads SGHNT; CDR2 reads YYREEE (reference sequence). This entry comes from a study of T cell responses to AZD1222 COVID-19 vaccine. General study results and limits: The donors showed a predominance of white British ancestry and of females, with possible underestimation of clonal diversity.

The chain joins TRBV5-4 to TRBJ1-4; D remains unclear. The source is an adult who received the AZD1222 COVID-19 vaccine. The sequenced sample was peripheral blood, obtained 28 days after the second AZD1222 dose. CDR3 nucleotide sequence: TGTGCCAGCAGCGTAGGCCCCTTGAAGAAAAAACTGTTTTTT. Translated, it gives CASSVGPLKKKLFF.